The next 11 T cell receptor beta chains were all read from a single sample in a study of metastatic and nonmetastatic thyroid tumors. Patients had received no treatment of any kind before thyroid surgery. TCRdb redid the clone calls on the PCR reads using MiXCR. In the table there are about 20,000 clones, less than 15% of which are singletons. Sequenced sample: blood. The receptors originated from a male donor with papillary thyroid cancer or a benign thyroid nodule (not recorded which). Some clones in this sample may be carry-over from other donors' samples.

In its sample, this clone is medium-sized. The chain links TRBV6-1 to TRBJ2-5; possible D gene TRBD2, 5 bases. CDR1 and CDR2 from the germline V gene are MNHNS and SASEGT. With 10 bases removed from V and 1 base from J, the gap between germline ends came to 16 bases. CDR3 size: 14 residues. CDR3 sequence reads: CATKQRNLQETQYF. The CDR3 bases are TGTGCCACCAAGCAGCGGAACCTCCAAGAGACCCAGTACTTC.

This clone was counted only a few times. CDR3 coding DNA: TGTGCCAGCAGCAATAGCGGGATCTCCTACAATGAGCAGTTCTTC. Translation gives CASSNSGISYNEQFF. The chain is built from TRBV28 and TRBJ2-1; 8 bases are a match to TRBD2. Germline V gene sequence: CDR1 MDHEN, CDR2 SYDVKM. The CDR3 length is 15 residues. The V and J ends lost 6 bases and 0 bases, in that order; junction bases with no gene match: 4.

This clone was recorded many times. An end of the junction differs from the germline gene, which may be a read error. The gene calls are TRBV5-6 and TRBJ2-7, with a weak D call TRBD2 (6 bases). The germline CDR1 and CDR2 sequences are SGHDT and YYEEEE. The CDR3 runs 14 residues. The CDR3 loop is CASSLGLSSYEQYF. CDR3 DNA: TGTGCCAGCAGTTTGGGACTCAGCTCCTACGAGCAGTACTTC.

This clone has at least ten counts. This chain uses TRBV7-9 with TRBJ2-5; the D is unclear. Per germline, CDR1 SEHNR and CDR2 FQNEAQ (reference sequence). Trimming cost V 4 bases and J 5 bases, with 17 bases left between them. CDR3 size: 15 residues. This chain's CDR3 is CASSSEAEAGETQYF. In DNA, the CDR3 is TGTGCCAGCAGCTCAGAAGCTGAAGCTGGGGAGACCCAGTACTTC.

This clone has at least ten counts. The rearrangement uses TRBV20-1 and TRBJ1-2, with D hard to call. This CDR3 has 13 residues. V gave up 3 bases and J gave up 2 bases, with 10 bases separating them. The germline V gene encodes CDR1 DFQATT and CDR2 SNEGSKA (reference sequence). CDR3 sequence (DNA): TGCAGTGCTAGGGAAGGGATGAACTATGGCTACACCTTC. It specifies CSAREGMNYGYTF.

This clone has a count of ten or more. At one boundary the junction diverges from the germline segment, which might be a read error. In the same sample, other DNA sequences code for this CDR3. The rearrangement uses TRBV7-6 and TRBJ2-1; D possibly corresponds to TRBD2 (6 bases). The CDR3 is 13 residues long. Germline V lookup: CDR1 SGHVS, CDR2 FNYEAQ. For the CDR3, the DNA is TGCGCCAGCAGCATCGGGGACTTCAATGAGCAGTTCTTC. Translation: CASSIGDFNEQFF. The full variable domain, its missing parts supplied by reference TRBV7-6 and TRBJ2-1, is GAGVSQSPRYKVTKRGQDVALRCDPISGHVSLYWYRQALGQGPEFLTYFNYEAQQDKSGLPNDRFSAERPEGSISTLTIQRTEQRDSAMYRCASSIGDFNEQFFGPGTRLTVL.

CDR3 coding DNA: TGTGCCAGCAGTACGTCCTACAGGGAGAACACTGAAGCTTTCTTT. Amino acids: CASSTSYRENTEAFF. The chain has TRBV6-1 and TRBJ1-1; D is perhaps TRBD1 (6 bases). V was shortened by 5 bases and J by 1 base, with 14 bases between the two germline ends. The CDR3 runs 15 residues. Germline V gene lookup returns CDR1 MNHNS and CDR2 SASEGT.

This clone was counted ten times or more. This same CDR3 is encoded by further DNA sequences in the sample. The chain uses TRBV9 and TRBJ1-2; 8 nucleotides match TRBD1. The CDR3 is made up of 14 amino acids. V was clipped by 0 bases and J by 7 bases; unmatched bases: 5. CDR1 and CDR2 (germline): SGDLS, YYNGEE. The CDR3 nucleotides read TGTGCCAGCAGCGTAGACCAGGGGGCGGGTGGCTACACCTTC. Amino acid sequence: CASSVDQGAGGYTF.

The chain combines TRBV20-1 with TRBJ2-3, with D uncertain. The CDR3 has 13 residues. The germline gives CDR1 DFQATT, CDR2 SNEGSKA (reference sequence). V gave up 3 bases and J gave up 0 bases, with 7 bases separating them. CDR3 in DNA: TGCAGTGCTAGTTTGGATAGCACAGATACGCAGTATTTT. It codes for CSASLDSTDTQYF.

The CDR3 region is CASSLGVGELFF. CDR3 bases: TGTGCCAGCAGTTTGGGTGTCGGGGAGCTGTTTTTT. This chain connects TRBV28 to TRBJ2-2; D is unclear. The germline gives CDR1 MDHEN, CDR2 SYDVKM. Trimming took 3 bases from V and 7 from J, leaving 6 bases between them. This CDR3 is built from 12 residues.

This clone has more than one count but fewer than ten. The chain links TRBV10-2 to TRBJ2-3; D gene uncertain. CDR3 length: 14 amino acids. Per the germline V gene, CDR1 is WSHSY and CDR2 is SAAADI. Trimming left V 6 bases short and J 2 bases short, with 12 bases between. The DNA of the CDR3 is TGCGCCAGCAGAGACGCAACAGACACAGATACGCAGTATTTT. It is translated as CASRDATDTDTQYF.